One and the same sample provided the 7 T cell receptor beta chains below, sequenced in a study of T cells in Graves' hyperthyroidism and ophthalmopathy. Amplification of TCR beta CDR3 regions used RNA as the template. HTBI primers were the set used in a first-round RT-PCR of the TCR CDR3. Via MiXCR, TCRdb re-called the multiplex PCR reads, giving one row per CDR3 protein. The sample contains over 700,000 distinct CDR3 sequences, under 45% of which appear only once. What was sequenced was blood. The receptors shown here come from a woman aged 40 to 55 with Graves' hyperthyroidism.

This chain connects TRBV7-9 to TRBJ2-7, with TRBD1 matching over 9 bases. The V gene end was trimmed by 7 bases and the J gene end by 2 bases; junction bases not matched to a gene: 9. Germline assignment: CDR1 SEHNR and CDR2 FQNEAQ (reference sequence). This CDR3 has 15 residues. The CDR3 nucleotides are TGTGCCAGCACCAGCGAGGGGACAGGGACCTACGAGCAGTACTTC. This codes for CASTSEGTGTYEQYF.

This clonotype showed up just a few times. The chain is built from TRBV19 and TRBJ2-5; possible D gene TRBD2, 8 bases. CDR1 and CDR2 from the germline V gene are LNHDA and SQIVND (reference sequence). The CDR3 contains 15 residues. Trimming took 3 bases from V and 5 from J, leaving 16 bases between them. The CDR3 sequence: CASSIMVAGQETQYF. In nucleotides, the CDR3 is TGTGCCAGTAGTATCATGGTAGCGGGACAGGAGACCCAGTACTTC.

This clonotype was seen more than once but under ten times. The chain carries TRBV6-5 and TRBJ1-1; D unresolved. V was trimmed by 7 bases and J by 1 base, leaving 10 bases between them. This CDR3 is 13 amino acids long. CDR1 is MNHEY, CDR2 SVGAGI, per germline. The CDR3 loop is CASIRGPNTEAFF. CDR3 sequence (DNA): TGTGCCAGCATCCGCGGCCCGAACACTGAAGCTTTCTTT.

This clonotype was recorded many times. The chain uses TRBV29-1 and TRBJ1-5, with D maybe TRBD1 (5 bases). The CDR3 covers 14 residues. Germline CDR1 reads SQVTM; CDR2 reads ANQGSEA. Trimming shortened V by 0 bases and J by 7 bases, and 13 bases separated the two germline ends. CDR3 loop: CSVEDIGARQPQHF. CDR3 in DNA: TGCAGCGTTGAAGACATTGGGGCCAGGCAGCCCCAGCATTTT.

The chain recombines TRBV11-2 with TRBJ1-2; no firm D call. The CDR3 has 15 amino acids. Germline CDR1 SGHAT, CDR2 FQNNGV. The V end lost 5 bases, the J end lost 6 bases, and 19 bases lay between the germline ends. As DNA, the CDR3 is TGTGCCAGCAGCCCCTCCATAGAGACGGTCCATGGCTACACCTTC. Translation: CASSPSIETVHGYTF.

On this clonotype itself: It may be a read error: a sequence one base away is much more abundant. The final CDR3 position lacks the conserved phenylalanine or tryptophan, pointing to a likely read error. V and J are TRBV6-5 and TRBJ1-1; D is unresolved. Trimming shortened V by 4 bases and J by 10 bases, and 19 bases separated the two germline ends. This CDR3 has 14 residues. Germline V gene sequence: CDR1 MNHEY, CDR2 SVGAGI. DNA for the CDR3: TGTGCCAGCAGTTCCCCTTGGGATGGGGTGGCAGCTTTCCTT. Amino acid sequence: CASSSPWDGVAAFL.

This sequence joins TRBV19 and TRBJ2-3, with a tentative D call TRBD1 (6 bases). The CDR3 has 14 amino acids. Trimming removed 1 base at V and 1 base at J, with 6 bases between. CDR1 and CDR2 from the germline V gene are LNHDA and SQIVND (reference sequence). CDR3 protein: CASSIAGGTDTQYF. The CDR3 nucleotides read TGTGCCAGTAGTATAGCAGGGGGCACAGATACGCAGTATTTT.